Included here is one T cell receptor beta chain sequence, with context. Under the authors' procedure: Amplification of reference gene primers was used by the study to estimate nucleated cell counts. Assay: immunoSEQ multiplex PCR; the TCRdb copy retains only in-frame clones and omits some. That table is the source of V, J and clone size, and D and trimming were worked out from the DNA. This sample has about 30,000 clones, with approximately 90% found just once. The data were obtained in a study of blood T cell repertoires in COVID-19. Study-level information: COVID-19 samples collected from the United States, Italy and Spain covered acute and convalescent phases. In each case, the material was cDNA or gDNA derived from T cells, B-cell-depleted T cells, or PBMCs.

V was trimmed by 2 bases and J by 5 bases, leaving 8 bases between them. Germline V gene lookup returns CDR1 SGDLS and CDR2 YYNGEE. CDR3 length equals 14 residues. The sample comprised peripheral blood. This clonotype was obtained from a man aged 55 to 70 with active COVID-19. The chain combines TRBV9 with TRBJ1-6, with D maybe TRBD1 (5 bases). CDR3 nucleotide sequence: TGTGCCAGCAGCGTGGGGGGGGATAATTCACCCCTCCACTTT. It specifies CASSVGGDNSPLHF.